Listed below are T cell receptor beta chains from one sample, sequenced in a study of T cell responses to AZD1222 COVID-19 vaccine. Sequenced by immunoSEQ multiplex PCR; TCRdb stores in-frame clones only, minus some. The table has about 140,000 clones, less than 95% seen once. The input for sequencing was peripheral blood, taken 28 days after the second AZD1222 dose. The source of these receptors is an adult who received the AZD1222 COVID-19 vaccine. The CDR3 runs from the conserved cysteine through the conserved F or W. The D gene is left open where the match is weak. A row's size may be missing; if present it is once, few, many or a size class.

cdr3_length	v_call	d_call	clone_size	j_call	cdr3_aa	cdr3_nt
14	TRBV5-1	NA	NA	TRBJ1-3	CASSLAGYGNTIYF	TGCGCCAGCAGCTTGGCGGGATACGGAAACACCATATATTTT
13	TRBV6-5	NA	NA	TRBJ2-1	CASREGIYNEQFF	TGTGCCAGCAGGGAGGGGATTTACAATGAGCAGTTCTTC
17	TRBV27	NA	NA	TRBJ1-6	CASSLNLGDDYNSPLHF	TGTGCCAGCAGTTTAAATCTCGGGGACGATTATAATTCACCCCTCCACTTT
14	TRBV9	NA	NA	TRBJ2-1	CASSVAGDVFKQFF	TGTGCCAGCAGCGTAGCGGGCGACGTTTTTAAGCAGTTCTTC
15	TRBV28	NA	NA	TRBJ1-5	CASSPGVGGNQPQHF	TGTGCCAGCAGTCCAGGAGTGGGAGGCAATCAGCCCCAGCATTTT
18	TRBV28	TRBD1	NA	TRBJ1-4	CASSLGGAGTGGAEKLFF	TGTGCCAGCAGTTTAGGCGGGGCCGGGACAGGGGGAGCTGAAAAACTGTTTTTT
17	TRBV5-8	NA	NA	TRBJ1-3	CASSPGGQANSGNTIYF	TGTGCCAGCAGCCCTGGAGGCCAGGCGAACTCTGGAAACACCATATATTTT
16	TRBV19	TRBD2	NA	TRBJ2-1	CASSIAASGGEARQFF	TGTGCCAGTAGTATTGCGGCTAGCGGGGGGGAAGCCAGGCAGTTCTTC
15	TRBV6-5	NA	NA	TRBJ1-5	CASRGRTLGNQPQHF	TGTGCCAGCAGGGGCAGAACCCTGGGCAATCAGCCCCAGCATTTT
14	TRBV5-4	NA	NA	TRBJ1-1	CASSLVGGYTEAFF	TGTGCCAGCAGCTTGGTGGGGGGCTACACTGAAGCTTTCTTT
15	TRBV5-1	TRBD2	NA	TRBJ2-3	CASSWGGSSTDTQYF	TGCGCCAGCAGCTGGGGGGGATCTAGCACAGATACGCAGTATTTT
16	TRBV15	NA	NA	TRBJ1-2	CATSRLDDAAIYGYTF	TGTGCCACCAGCAGACTTGATGACGCGGCAATCTATGGCTACACCTTC
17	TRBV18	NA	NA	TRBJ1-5	CASSPQNPGSPYQPQHF	TGTGCCAGCTCACCCCAAAATCCGGGGTCCCCCTATCAGCCCCAGCATTTT
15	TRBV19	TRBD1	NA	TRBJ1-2	CASSPWTGGSNGYTF	TGTGCCAGTAGTCCATGGACAGGGGGATCGAATGGCTACACCTTC
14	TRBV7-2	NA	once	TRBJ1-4	CASSSQGTNEKLFF	TGTGCCAGCAGCTCACAGGGAACTAATGAAAAACTGTTTTTT
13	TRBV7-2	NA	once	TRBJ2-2	CASSLARAGELFF	TGTGCCAGCAGCTTAGCGCGGGCTGGGGAGCTGTTTTTT
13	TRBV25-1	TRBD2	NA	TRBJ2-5	CASISSGAETQYF	TGTGCCAGCATTTCTAGCGGGGCAGAGACCCAGTACTTC
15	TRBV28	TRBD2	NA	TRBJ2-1	CASSLAGTRSNEQFF	TGTGCCAGCAGCTTAGCCGGGACTAGAAGCAATGAGCAGTTCTTC
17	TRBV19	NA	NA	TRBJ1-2	CASKHVGRAEVGYGYTF	TGTGCCAGTAAACACGTGGGCAGGGCGGAGGTCGGCTATGGCTACACCTTC
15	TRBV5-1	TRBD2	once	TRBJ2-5	CASSLGLAGGETQYF	TGCGCCAGCAGCTTGGGACTAGCGGGAGGAGAGACCCAGTACTTC
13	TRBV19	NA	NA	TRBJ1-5	CASTDYSNQPQHF	TGTGCCAGCACAGATTATAGCAATCAGCCCCAGCATTTT
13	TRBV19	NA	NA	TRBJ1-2	CASTLGEGGGYTF	TGTGCCAGTACGCTCGGGGAGGGAGGTGGCTACACCTTC